This is a list of T cell receptor beta chains from one sample in a study of cytomegalovirus exposure and HLA in healthy donors. The assay was immunoSEQ multiplex PCR, and TCRdb's table has in-frame clones only and misses some. Here the sample spans 150,000 to 200,000 clones, about three quarters being singletons. The sample comprised PBMCs. Receptors originate from a man aged 25-45 years in good health and CMV-seropositive. Both conserved end residues are part of each CDR3. A D gene is named only where the DNA matches it firmly. Rows give clone size only sometimes, using once, few, many, or a class for an expanded clone.

TRBV27	-	TRBJ2-1	TRBD2	CASVSGSLSYNEQFF	TGTGCCAGCGTTAGCGGGAGCCTATCCTACAATGAGCAGTTCTTC
TRBV9	-	TRBJ2-1	TRBD1	CASSARGQGADNEQFF	TGTGCCAGCAGCGCCCGCGGACAGGGGGCCGACAATGAGCAGTTCTTC
TRBV27	-	TRBJ2-7	TRBD1	CASSSTGILNEQYF	TGTGCCAGCAGTTCGACAGGGATATTAAACGAGCAGTACTTC
TRBV9	-	TRBJ2-2	TRBD2	CASSVGRGGRNTGELFF	TGTGCCAGCAGCGTAGGAAGGGGCGGGAGGAACACCGGGGAGCTGTTTTTT
TRBV7-8	-	TRBJ2-7	TRBD2	CASSLGGTSVYEQYF	TGTGCCAGCAGCTTAGGGGGGACTAGCGTCTACGAGCAGTACTTC
TRBV30	few	TRBJ2-1	-	CARSRSYNEQFF	TGTGCCCGGAGCAGGTCCTACAATGAGCAGTTCTTC
TRBV28	-	TRBJ2-7	-	CASSLTSGSRYEQYF	TGTGCCAGCAGTTTAACGTCGGGGTCGAGATACGAGCAGTACTTC
TRBV4-1	-	TRBJ2-7	TRBD2	CASSQGGSGSYEQYF	TGCGCCAGCAGCCAAGGGGGAAGCGGGAGTTACGAGCAGTACTTC
TRBV7-9	-	TRBJ2-6	TRBD1	CASSLTWTGGPYGANVLTF	TGTGCCAGCAGCTTGACATGGACAGGGGGTCCTTATGGGGCCAACGTCCTGACTTTC
TRBV7-8	-	TRBJ2-7	TRBD2	CASSPDHPGGPYEQYF	TGTGCCAGCAGCCCAGACCACCCGGGAGGGCCCTACGAGCAGTACTTC
TRBV5-1	-	TRBJ2-4	TRBD1	CASSFTGGKDIQYF	TGCGCCAGCAGCTTCACAGGGGGCAAGGACATTCAGTACTTC
TRBV10-1	-	TRBJ2-1	TRBD1	CASSESEQGQQFF	TGCGCCAGCAGTGAGTCGGAACAGGGGCAGCAGTTCTTC
TRBV18	-	TRBJ1-5	-	CASSIGGQPQHF	TGTGCCAGCTCCATAGGAGGACAGCCCCAGCATTTT
TRBV27	few	TRBJ2-2	-	CASRFMTGNGELFF	TGTGCCAGCAGATTTATGACAGGCAACGGGGAGCTGTTTTTT
TRBV7-6	-	TRBJ1-1	-	CASTGVPGFGTEAFF	TGTGCCAGCACCGGAGTTCCGGGGTTCGGCACTGAAGCTTTCTTT
TRBV7-7	-	TRBJ2-5	-	CASSRGQGGETQYF	TGTGCTAGCAGCCGAGGACAGGGAGGGGAGACCCAGTACTTC
TRBV28	few	TRBJ2-1	-	CASSLQEALYNEQFF	TGTGCCAGCAGTCTACAGGAAGCCCTCTACAATGAGCAGTTCTTC
TRBV5-1	-	TRBJ2-5	-	CASSPGQQETQYF	TGCGCCAGCAGCCCTGGACAGCAAGAGACCCAGTACTTC